This T cell receptor delta chain is drawn from a study of gamma-delta chains in newborns, infants, children. Study information: Microbial exposure reportedly drives polyclonal innate γδ T cell expansion after birth.

TCRdb fed the reads to CATT. The profile covers under 3,500 delta-chain clones, with 50% to 55% appearing a single time and about 5.7% taken by the ten largest. In its sample, this clone ranks as large. Germline lookup yields CDR1 GEAIGNYY and CDR2 EKD. The CDR3 is 19 residues long. Trimming removed 0 bases at V and 0 bases at J, with 14 bases between. The TCR comes from a child who received the measles vaccine. The rearrangement uses TRDV2 and TRDJ3; weak D call: TRDD3 (6 bases). Material: blood. Here the CDR3 reads CACDTVVLGSSWDTRQMFF. The CDR3 DNA is TGTGCCTGTGACACCGTGGTTCTGGGGAGCTCCTGGGACACCCGACAGATGTTTTTC.